This TCR beta chain was documented in a study of post-analysis software for immune sequencing data. Study-wide background: The patients showed relapsing-remitting, secondary progressive and progressive-relapsing multiple sclerosis courses. Study-wide points: Controls showed lower frequencies than patients for roughly 5 TRBV segments, and TRBV5-6, TRBV5-1 and TRBV20-1 were among these. Batch-mates among the samples co-clustered strongly by F measure. Normalized Chao1 diversity was significantly reduced in patients versus controls.

This clonotype was found a few times. Its antigen is undetermined. TCR beta libraries were prepared from cDNA with unique molecular identifiers. When about 1 to 11 million T cells were used, they gave a few hundred thousand cDNA molecules. TCRdb independently ran MiXCR on the PCR reads; one entry per CDR3 protein. Of about 770,000 distinct CDR3 sequences listed, 46% are singletons. CDR3 size: 14 residues. V lost 1 base, J lost 4 bases, and 10 bases lay in between. Looked up from germline, CDR1 is LNHNV and CDR2 is YYDKDF (reference sequence). The specimen sequenced was blood. The genes are TRBV15 and TRBJ1-1; D perhaps matches TRBD1 (5 bases). The TCR comes from a girl aged 5 to 17 with multiple sclerosis. The CDR3 here is CATSRALRVTEAFF. The CDR3 DNA reads TGTGCCACCAGCAGAGCCCTCAGGGTCACTGAAGCTTTCTTT. The full variable domain, with the rest looked up from reference TRBV15 and TRBJ1-1, is DAMVIQNPRYQVTQFGKPVTLSCSQTLNHNVMYWYQQKSSQAPKLLFHYYDKDFNNEADTPDNFQSRRPNTSFCFLDIRSPGLGDTAMYLCATSRALRVTEAFFGQGTRLTVV.